The present TCR beta chain was sequenced within a study of blood T cell repertoires in COVID-19. CDR1 is KGHSH, CDR2 LQKENI, per germline. V lost 6 bases to trimming and J lost 1 base, with 11 bases between them. This CDR3 spans 14 amino acids. Source study methods: Reference gene primers were amplified, and this amplification served to estimate nucleated cell counts. Assay: immunoSEQ multiplex PCR; the TCRdb copy retains only in-frame clones and omits some. That table furnishes V, J and clone size, whereas the DNA furnished D and trimming. The data show around 84,000 clones, about 83% seen once. The chain uses TRBV18 and TRBJ2-3; possibly TRBD1 for D (5 bases). The source material was peripheral blood. This receptor was taken from a man older than 75 with active or convalescent COVID-19. The DNA for the CDR3 is TGTGCCAGCTCCGCCGGCAGGGGCACAGATACGCAGTATTTT. This codes for CASSAGRGTDTQYF.